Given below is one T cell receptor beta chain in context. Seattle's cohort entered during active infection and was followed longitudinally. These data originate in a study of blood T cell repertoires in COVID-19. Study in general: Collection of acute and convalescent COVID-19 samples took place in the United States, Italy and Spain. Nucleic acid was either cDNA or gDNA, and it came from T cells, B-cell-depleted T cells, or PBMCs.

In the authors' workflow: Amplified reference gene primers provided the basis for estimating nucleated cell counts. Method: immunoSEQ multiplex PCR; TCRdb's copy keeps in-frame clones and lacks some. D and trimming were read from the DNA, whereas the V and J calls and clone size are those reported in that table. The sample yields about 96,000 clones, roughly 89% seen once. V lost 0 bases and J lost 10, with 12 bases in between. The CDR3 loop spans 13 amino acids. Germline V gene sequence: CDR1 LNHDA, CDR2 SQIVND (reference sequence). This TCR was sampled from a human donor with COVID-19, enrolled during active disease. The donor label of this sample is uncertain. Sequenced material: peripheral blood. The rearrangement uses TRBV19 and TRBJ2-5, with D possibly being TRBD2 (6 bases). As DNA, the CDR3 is TGTGCCAGTAGTATAGATCCTTCGGGAGACCAGTACTTC. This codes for CASSIDPSGDQYF.